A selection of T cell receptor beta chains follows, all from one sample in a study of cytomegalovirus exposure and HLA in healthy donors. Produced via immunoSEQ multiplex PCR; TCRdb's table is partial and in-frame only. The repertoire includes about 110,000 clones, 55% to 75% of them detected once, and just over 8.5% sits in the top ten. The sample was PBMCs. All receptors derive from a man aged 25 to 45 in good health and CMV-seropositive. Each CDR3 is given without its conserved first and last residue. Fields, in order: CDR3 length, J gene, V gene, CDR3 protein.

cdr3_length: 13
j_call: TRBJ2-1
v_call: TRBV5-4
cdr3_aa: ASSLARAGGDEQF

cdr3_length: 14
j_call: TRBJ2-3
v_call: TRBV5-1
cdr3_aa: ASSTSGGGTTDTQY

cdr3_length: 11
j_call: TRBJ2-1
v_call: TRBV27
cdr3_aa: ASSLLGGNEQF

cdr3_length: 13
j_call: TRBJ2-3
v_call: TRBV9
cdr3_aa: ASSVYQIPTDTQY

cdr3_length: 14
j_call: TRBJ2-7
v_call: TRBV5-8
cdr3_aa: ASSFLDSYATYEQY

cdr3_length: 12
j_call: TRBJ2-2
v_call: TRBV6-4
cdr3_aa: ASSGSPGAGELF

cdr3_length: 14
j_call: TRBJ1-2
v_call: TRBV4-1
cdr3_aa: ASSAPTPEGVAGYT

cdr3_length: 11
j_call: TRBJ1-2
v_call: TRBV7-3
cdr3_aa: ASRLGEFGGYT

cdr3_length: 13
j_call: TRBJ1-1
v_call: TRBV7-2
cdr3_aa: ASSSRTGQNTEAF

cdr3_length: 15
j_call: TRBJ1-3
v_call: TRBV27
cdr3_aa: ASSLSNALNSGNTIY

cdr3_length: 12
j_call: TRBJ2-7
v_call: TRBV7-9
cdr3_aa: ASSLRDRYYEQY

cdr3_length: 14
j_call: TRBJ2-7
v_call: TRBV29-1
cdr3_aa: SVRGALDRDSYEQY

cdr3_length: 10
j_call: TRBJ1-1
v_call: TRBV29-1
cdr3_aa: SVGREGTEAF

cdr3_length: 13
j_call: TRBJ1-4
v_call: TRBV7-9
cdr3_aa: ASSLGDRENEKLF

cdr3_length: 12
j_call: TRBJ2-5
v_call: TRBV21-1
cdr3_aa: ASSKVRHTGTQY

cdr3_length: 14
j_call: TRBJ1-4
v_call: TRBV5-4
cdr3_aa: ASSVQRGAGNEKLF

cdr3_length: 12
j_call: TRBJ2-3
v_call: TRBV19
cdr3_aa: ASSVTGGTDTQY

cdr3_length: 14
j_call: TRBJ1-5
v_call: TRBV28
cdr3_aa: ASSPPEPDSNQPQH

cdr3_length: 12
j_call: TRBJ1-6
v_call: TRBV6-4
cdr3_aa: ASSENSLTSPLH

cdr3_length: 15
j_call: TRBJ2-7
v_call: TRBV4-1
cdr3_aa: ASSHPSGRGLPYEQY

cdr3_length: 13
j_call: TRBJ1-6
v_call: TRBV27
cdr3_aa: ASSTQGRRNSPLH

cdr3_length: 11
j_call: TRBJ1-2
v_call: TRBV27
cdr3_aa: ASSLSAGKGYT

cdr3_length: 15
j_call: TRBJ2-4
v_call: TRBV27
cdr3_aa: ASSAGTGVGTKNIQY

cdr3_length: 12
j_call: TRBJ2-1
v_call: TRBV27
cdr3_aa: ASSLLDRMDEQF

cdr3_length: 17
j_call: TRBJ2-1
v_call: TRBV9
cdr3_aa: ASSVGPPYTSGPYNEQF

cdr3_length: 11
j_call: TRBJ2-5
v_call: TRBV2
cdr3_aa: ASSEFVQETQY

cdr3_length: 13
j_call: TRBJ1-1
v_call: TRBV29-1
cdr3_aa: SVENRVALNTEAF

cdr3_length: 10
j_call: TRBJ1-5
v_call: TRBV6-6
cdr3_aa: ASAEGNQPQH

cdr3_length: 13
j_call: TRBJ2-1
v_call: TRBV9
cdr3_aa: ASSVSPPRGNEQF

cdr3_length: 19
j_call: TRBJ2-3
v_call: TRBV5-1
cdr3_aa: ASSSFPTPGQGITRTDTQY

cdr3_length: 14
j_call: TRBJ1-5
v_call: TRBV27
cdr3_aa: ASSLSPGASNQPQH

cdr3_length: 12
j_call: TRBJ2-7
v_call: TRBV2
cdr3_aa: ASSEGGGPGEQY

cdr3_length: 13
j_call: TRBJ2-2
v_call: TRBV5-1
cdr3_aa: ASSLGTGETGELF

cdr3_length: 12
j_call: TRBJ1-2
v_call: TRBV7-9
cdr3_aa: ASSPTGTSYGYT

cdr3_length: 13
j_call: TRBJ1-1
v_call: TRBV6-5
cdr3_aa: ASSHRALMNTEAF

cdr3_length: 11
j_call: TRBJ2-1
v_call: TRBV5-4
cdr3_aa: ASSLTGNNEQF

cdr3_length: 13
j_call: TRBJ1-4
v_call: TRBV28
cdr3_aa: ASSVGDSLRGKLF

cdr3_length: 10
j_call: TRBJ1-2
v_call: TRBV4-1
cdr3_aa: ASSQAGETFR

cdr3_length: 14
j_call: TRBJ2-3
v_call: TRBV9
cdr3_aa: ASSSRGGPSTDTQY

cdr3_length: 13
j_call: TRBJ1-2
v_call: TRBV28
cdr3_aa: AIPNTGSTNYGYT

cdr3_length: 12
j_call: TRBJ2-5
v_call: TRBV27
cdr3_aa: ASRLDRGQETQY

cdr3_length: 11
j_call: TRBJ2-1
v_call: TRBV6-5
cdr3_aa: ASSMGLAVEQF

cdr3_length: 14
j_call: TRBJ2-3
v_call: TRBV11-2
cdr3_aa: ASSLGDRGEWDTQY

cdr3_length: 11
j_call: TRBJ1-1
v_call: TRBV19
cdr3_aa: ASSPTGNTEAF

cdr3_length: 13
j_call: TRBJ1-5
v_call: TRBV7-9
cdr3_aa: VSSLRRSSEGPQH

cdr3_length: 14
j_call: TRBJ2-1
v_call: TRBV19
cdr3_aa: ASSPTSTSGRNEQF

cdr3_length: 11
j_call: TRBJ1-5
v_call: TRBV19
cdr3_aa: ASSRQAVGAQH

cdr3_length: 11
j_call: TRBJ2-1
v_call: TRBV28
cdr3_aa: ASERGGYNEQF

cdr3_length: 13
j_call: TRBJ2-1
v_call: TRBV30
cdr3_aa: AWSGGQGAYNEQF

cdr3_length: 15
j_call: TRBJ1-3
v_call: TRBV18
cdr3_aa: ASSPPTGTYSGNTIY

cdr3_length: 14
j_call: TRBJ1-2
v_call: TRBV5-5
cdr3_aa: ASSLAAQGVGYGYT

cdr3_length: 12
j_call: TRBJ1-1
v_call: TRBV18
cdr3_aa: ASSPSGQVPEAF

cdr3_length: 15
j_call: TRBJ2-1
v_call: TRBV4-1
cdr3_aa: ASSQDRGLAGDNEQF

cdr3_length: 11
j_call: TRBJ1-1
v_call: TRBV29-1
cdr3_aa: SIEVGQDTEAF

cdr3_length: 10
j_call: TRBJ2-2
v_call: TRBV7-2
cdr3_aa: ASSLDTGELF